This T cell receptor beta chain was recorded in a study of blood T cell repertoires in COVID-19. Across the whole study: The samples span acute and convalescent COVID-19 from the United States, Italy and Spain. In each case, the material was cDNA or gDNA derived from T cells, B-cell-depleted T cells, or PBMCs.

In the authors' workflow: Amplifying reference gene primers gave estimates of nucleated cell counts. Produced via immunoSEQ multiplex PCR; TCRdb's table is partial and in-frame only. V and J calls and clone size are copied from that table; D and trimming were computed from the DNA. The sample lists hundreds of thousands of clones; around 90% were seen once. V was clipped by 2 bases and J by 7 bases; unmatched bases: 4. There are 14 residues in the CDR3. Germline CDR1 is SGHTA and CDR2 is FQGNSA. The chain recombines TRBV7-2 with TRBJ2-4, with 8 bases identical to TRBD1. The source material was peripheral blood. This clonotype was obtained from a woman in her twenties or thirties with acute or convalescent COVID-19. In nucleotides, the CDR3 is TGTGCCAGCAGCTTATCAGGGGGCAATAACATTCAGTACTTC. Protein sequence: CASSLSGGNNIQYF.